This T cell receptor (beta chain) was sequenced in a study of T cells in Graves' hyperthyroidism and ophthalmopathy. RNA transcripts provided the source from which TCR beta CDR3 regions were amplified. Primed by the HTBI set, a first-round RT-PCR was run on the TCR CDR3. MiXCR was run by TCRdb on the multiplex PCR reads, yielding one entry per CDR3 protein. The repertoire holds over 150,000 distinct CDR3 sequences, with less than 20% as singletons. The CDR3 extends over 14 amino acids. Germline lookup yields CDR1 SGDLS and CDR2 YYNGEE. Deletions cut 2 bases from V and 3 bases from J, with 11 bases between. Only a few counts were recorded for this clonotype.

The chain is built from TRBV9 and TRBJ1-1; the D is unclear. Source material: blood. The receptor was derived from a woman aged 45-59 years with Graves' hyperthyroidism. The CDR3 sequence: CASSVTTEHTEAFF. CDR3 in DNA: TGTGCCAGCAGCGTGACGACCGAACACACTGAAGCTTTCTTT.